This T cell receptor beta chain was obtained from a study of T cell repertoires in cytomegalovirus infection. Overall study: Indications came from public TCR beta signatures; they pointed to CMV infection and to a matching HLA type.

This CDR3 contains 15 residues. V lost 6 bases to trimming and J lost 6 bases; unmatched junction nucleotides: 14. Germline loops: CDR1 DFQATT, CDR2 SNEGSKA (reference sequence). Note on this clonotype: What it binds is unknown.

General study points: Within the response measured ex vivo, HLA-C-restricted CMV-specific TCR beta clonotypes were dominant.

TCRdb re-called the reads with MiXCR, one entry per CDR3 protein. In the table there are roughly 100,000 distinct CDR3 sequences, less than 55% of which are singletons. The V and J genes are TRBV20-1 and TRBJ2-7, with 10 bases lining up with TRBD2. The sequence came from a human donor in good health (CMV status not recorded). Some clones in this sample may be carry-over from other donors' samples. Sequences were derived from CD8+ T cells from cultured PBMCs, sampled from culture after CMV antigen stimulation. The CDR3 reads CSASKERGGLREQYF. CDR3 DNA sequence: TGCAGTGCAAGCAAAGAGCGGGGGGGCCTCCGCGAGCAGTACTTC.